The clone carrying this T cell receptor beta chain came up many times. The target antigen is unknown. The data are from a study of T cell repertoires in cytomegalovirus infection. Turning to the study itself: Used in the study were CMV epitopes, some recently identified and HLA-C-restricted, others well-studied and HLA-B-restricted. CMV infection together with matching HLA type was indicated by public TCR beta signatures.

J gave up 4 bases and V 6 bases, and 12 bases lay outside the gene matches. The CDR3 sequence is 16 residues long. Germline CDR1 is SGHVS and CDR2 is FNYEAQ. TCRdb itself ran the reads through MiXCR, one entry per CDR3 protein. This sample carries 80,000 or so distinct CDR3 sequences, 24% of them seen once, and the ten largest clones take roughly 50%. General study results and limits: The study identified carriers of CMV plus the relevant HLA from cumulative public TCR beta family frequency. The ex vivo response was dominated by HLA-C-restricted CMV-specific TCR beta clonotypes.

This clonotype was sampled from a human donor in good health (CMV status not recorded). Some clones in this sample may be carry-over from other donors' samples. The input for sequencing was CD8+ T cells from cultured PBMCs, taken from culture after CMV antigen stimulation. The chain employs TRBV7-6 and TRBJ2-5; TRBD1 matches 9 bases. CDR3 in DNA: TGTGCCAGCAGTACCGGGACAGGGAGTTATGGAGAGACCCAGTACTTC. This gives the protein CASSTGTGSYGETQYF.